The 8 T cell receptor beta chains listed next were all sequenced from one sample in a study of shared clonotypes between healthy human individuals. Data came from immunoSEQ multiplex PCR; TCRdb stores just in-frame clones and leaves some out. The sample has millions of clones, approximately 94% seen once. Input material: naive CD4+ T cells sorted from blood. This sample's subset: CD45RA+ positively selected. These receptors all come from a man between 18 and 29 years old in good health.

The chain joins TRBV27 to TRBJ2-2, with 7 bases identical to TRBD2. The CDR3 totals 17 residues. V shed 2 bases and J 7 bases; nucleotides not matched to a gene: 13. Germline CDR1 and CDR2: MNHEY and SMNVEV (reference sequence). CDR3: CASSLIPAGEWGGELFF. The CDR3 DNA follows: TGTGCCAGCAGTTTAATCCCTGCGGGAGAATGGGGCGGGGAGCTGTTTTTT.

This chain connects TRBV18 to TRBJ2-7, with no clear D. Germline V gene data show CDR1 as KGHSH and CDR2 as LQKENI. The CDR3 runs to 12 residues. V lost 1 base and J 7 bases, leaving 8 bases between the germline ends. The CDR3 sequence: CASSPQAKEQYF. The CDR3 region has the DNA TGTGCCAGCTCACCACAGGCCAAAGAGCAGTACTTC.

This sequence joins TRBV7-9 and TRBJ2-7; D might be TRBD1 (7 bases). The germline V gene encodes CDR1 SEHNR and CDR2 FQNEAQ (reference sequence). Trimming took off 4 bases at V and 2 bases at J, with 15 bases between the two ends. There are 15 residues in the CDR3. The CDR3 nucleotides are TGTGCCAGCAGCTATGGGGCGGGACAGACCTACGAGCAGTACTTC. Its translation: CASSYGAGQTYEQYF.

V gene TRBV2 combines with J gene TRBJ2-7; D remains ambiguous. Germline loops: CDR1 SNHLY, CDR2 FYNNEI. V dropped 4 bases and J dropped 2 bases, with 15 bases sitting between them. The CDR3 consists of 15 residues. Written as DNA, the CDR3 is TGTGCCAGCAGTGTTGCTCCCGAACTAACCTACGAGCAGTACTTC. Protein: CASSVAPELTYEQYF.

This chain links TRBV5-1 with TRBJ2-1; TRBD2 matches 7 bases. Germline CDR1 is SGHRS and CDR2 is YFSETQ. The CDR3 totals 16 residues. V lost 0 bases, J lost 7 bases, and 10 bases stayed unmatched. The CDR3 nucleotides are TGCGCCAGCAGCTTGGCCGTCGGCGGGAGTGGGAATGAGCAGTTCTTC. Translating gives CASSLAVGGSGNEQFF. Drawing the rest from reference TRBV5-1 and TRBJ2-1, the complete variable domain is KAGVTQTPRYLIKTRGQQVTLSCSPISGHRSVSWYQQTPGQGLQFLFEYFSETQRNKGNFPGRFSGRQFSNSRSEMNVSTLELGDSALYLCASSLAVGGSGNEQFFGPGTRLTVL.

This clone was found once. The V and J genes are TRBV6-6 and TRBJ2-7; D call uncertain. Trimming left V 6 bases short and J 2 bases short, with 14 bases between. The CDR3 covers 14 residues. Germline CDR1 and CDR2: MNHNY and SVGAGI (reference sequence). Here the CDR3 DNA reads TGTGCCAGCAGCCACGCGGACGGCCCCTACGAGCAGTACTTC. The encoded protein is CASSHADGPYEQYF.

As to this clone: The sample carries other DNA sequences with the same CDR3. The CDR3 nucleotides are TGTGCCAGCTCACCATTGGCCTCGGGCGAGCAGTACTTC. As protein: CASSPLASGEQYF. This chain joins TRBV18 and TRBJ2-7; D is undetermined. The germline CDR1 and CDR2 sequences are KGHSH and LQKENI. V was cut by 2 bases and J by 6 bases, with 11 bases left in between. This CDR3 region has 13 residues.

In the case of this clone: The same CDR3 can be traced to other DNA sequences in this sample. The rearrangement uses TRBV30 and TRBJ1-5; TRBD1 is a possible D gene (6 bases). V shed 1 base and J shed 2 bases, with 9 bases lying between them. Germline lookup yields CDR1 GTSNPN and CDR2 SVGIG (reference sequence). The CDR3 extends over 14 amino acids. This chain's CDR3 is CAWSGGQRNQPQHF. In nucleotides, the CDR3 is TGTGCCTGGAGTGGCGGACAGCGCAATCAGCCCCAGCATTTT.